The TCR beta chain under discussion was sequenced for a study of blood T cells in healthy people across ages (dated by TCRdb to between 2014 and 2017). Background on the whole study: Template switching captured roughly one uniquely barcoded TCR beta cDNA molecule per two T cells in model experiments. The study analyzed two additional independent replicas of 1 million unique cDNA reads from the same blood draw for two donors, one aged 18 to 30 and one aged 80 or older. To avoid experimental bias, donors of different ages were spread randomly across the sequencing lanes. Donors were grouped into four age groups: young (average about 15 years), middle-aged (over 35), aged (around 56) and long-lived (approximately 81). Using deep sequencing normalized with unique cDNA molecular identifiers, the study measured how TCR beta repertoire diversity changes with age. Broader findings and caveats from the paper: Observed TCR beta diversity per million T cells fell roughly linearly with age, and a significant reduction was already apparent by age roughly 40. Compared with the aged group, more naive CD4+ T cells, fewer expanded clones and increased TCR diversity were shown by the long-lived group, suggesting age selection. A strong correlation was found between observed TCR beta diversity and the percentage of naive T cells measured by flow cytometry. Donor CMV infection status was unknown, potentially confounding age-related changes in expanded clonotypes. Total diversity estimates from one million sequenced T cells were considered lower bounds and underestimates. Conclusive comparison of naive and antigen-experienced compartments was prevented by the profiling of bulk unsorted PBMCs.

In the case of this clonotype: The antigen it recognizes is unknown. No qualities accompany the bases; no much larger clone lies one base away.

The CDR3 holds 14 amino acids from the cysteine to the phenylalanine. Only the CDR3 part of the read is kept: 42 bases, read in frame from the first base. After removal of 7 bases from V and 2 bases from J, the junction retains 2 bases not matched to a gene. CDR1 and CDR2 are drawn from the germline V gene: MNHEY, SVGEGT. To prepare the library, 5' RACE was applied. The sequencing machine was an Illumina HiSeq 2500. A second PCR of roughly 7 to 11 cycles was performed with a sample-barcoded 5' primer and a J-beta primer mix. A template-switch 5' adaptor carrying 12 random nucleotides introduced a unique molecular identifier onto each TCR beta cDNA molecule. Each sample yielded at least 2.5 million CDR3-containing paired-end reads. First-strand cDNA synthesis was performed from all RNA using the Mint cDNA synthesis kit, with priming by a TRBC-specific oligonucleotide. Following uracil-DNA glycosylase treatment, all cDNA underwent a first 18-cycle PCR with the universal primers M1SS and BC2_uni_R. In the authors' own workflow: For normalization, 1 million high-quality reads, each with a distinct molecular identifier, were randomly selected from each sample. Instead of being binned into consensus sequences, reads that shared molecular identifiers were thrown out. MiTCR, with a Q25 quality threshold and the strictest error-elimination algorithm, was used for CDR3 identification, clonotype clustering and error correction. A nonparametric unseen species model with Euler transformation was used to estimate lower-bound total TCR beta diversity. TCRdb handled the public reads itself, with Q25 trimming in fastp and clone calling in MiXCR, and kept productive beta chains. Entries that share a CDR3 protein sequence are merged under the most common genes and DNA. Clone size and V and J calls follow TCRdb, not the original study. The sample table shows 600,000 or so distinct CDR3 sequences, and roughly 20% are seen once. The leading ten clones occupy roughly 3.7% of the sample.

The approximately 39 donors, aged about 6 to 95 years, were systemically healthy Caucasian individuals from Russia. Ten milliliters of peripheral blood were collected from each donor into EDTA-treated Vacutainer tubes. Ficoll-Paque density-gradient centrifugation was used to isolate PBMCs, with at least 7 million per sample. Trizol reagent was used to extract total RNA from PBMCs, with at least 6 micrograms per sample. Naive CD45RAhigh/CD27high T cell percentages were measured by flow cytometry on a PBMC aliquot from every donor. Sequencing used blood. The clonotype comes from a man between 65 and 85 years old in good health. The rearranged chain carries TRBV6-2 or TRBV6-3 and TRBJ2-6; TRBD1 matches 7 bases in the middle. The CDR3 protein is CASIRGPGANVLTF. The DNA sequence is given as TGTGCCAGCATTAGGGGGCCTGGGGCCAACGTCCTGACTTTC.